These T cell receptor beta chains were read from a single sample in a study of shared clonotypes between healthy human individuals. The data were produced by immunoSEQ multiplex PCR, yet TCRdb's version contains in-frame clones alone and is incomplete. The table includes roughly 1,500,000 clones, under 99% detected once. Sample: naive CD4+ T cells sorted from blood. The origin of the receptors is a man aged 25 to 40 in good health. The CDR3 runs from the conserved cysteine through the conserved F or W. The order of the fields is J gene, V gene, CDR3 length, D gene, clone size, CDR3 DNA, CDR3 protein. D genes are given only for firm matches. Only part of the rows carry a size: once, few, many, or a class if the clone is expanded.

TRBJ2-7,TRBV20-1,11,.,.,TGCAGTGCTCCGCAGCTCTACGAGCAGTACTTC,CSAPQLYEQYF
TRBJ2-7,TRBV19,15,TRBD2,.,TGTGCCAGTAGTAGGGAGGGAGTCGGGACCTACGAGCAGTACTTC,CASSREGVGTYEQYF
TRBJ2-7,TRBV5-4,13,.,.,TGTGCCAGCAGCTTCTCACAGTCTAACGAGCAGTACTTC,CASSFSQSNEQYF
TRBJ2-5,TRBV5-1,15,TRBD2,.,TGCGCCAGCAGCAGATGGACTAGCGGTCAAGAGACCCAGTACTTC,CASSRWTSGQETQYF
TRBJ1-1,TRBV6-6,14,.,.,TGTGCCAGCACCCAGGACAGATTGAACACTGAAGCTTTCTTT,CASTQDRLNTEAFF
TRBJ1-5,TRBV5-4,14,TRBD1,.,TGTGCCAGCAGCCGTAACAGGGGAACGGAGCCCCAGCATTTT,CASSRNRGTEPQHF
TRBJ2-1,TRBV19,17,.,once,TGTGCCAGTAGTAGTTGGCGGGGCTCCAGCTCCTACAATGAGCAGTTCTTC,CASSSWRGSSSYNEQFF
TRBJ2-7,TRBV5-1,18,TRBD2,.,TGCGCCAGCAGCCTCCGTTGGACTAGCGGTTTCGTCAACTACGAGCAGTACTTC,CASSLRWTSGFVNYEQYF
TRBJ2-1,TRBV19,11,.,once,TGTGCCAGTAGTATATACGATGAGCAGTTCTTC,CASSIYDEQFF
TRBJ1-1,TRBV7-3,14,TRBD1,.,TGTGCCAGCAGCAAGGACAGGGCCCACACTGAAGCTTTCTTT,CASSKDRAHTEAFF
TRBJ1-5,TRBV10-2,14,.,.,TGCGCCAGCAGTGAAGGGACAACTAATCAGCCCCAGCATTTT,CASSEGTTNQPQHF
TRBJ1-2,TRBV5-1,13,.,.,TGCGCCAGCAGCTTGGAGGGGGACTATGGCTACACCTTC,CASSLEGDYGYTF
TRBJ2-7,TRBV28,14,TRBD1,.,TGTGCCAGCAGTTTAAGGGGGCCTACCTACGAGCAGTACTTC,CASSLRGPTYEQYF
TRBJ2-3,TRBV19,15,TRBD2,.,TGTGCCAGTAGTATGCTAGCGGGAGGGACAGATACGCAGTATTTT,CASSMLAGGTDTQYF
TRBJ2-1,TRBV28,15,TRBD2,once,TGTGCCAGCAGTTTTGGGGGGAGGGCCTACAATGAGCAGTTCTTC,CASSFGGRAYNEQFF
TRBJ2-7,TRBV19,16,TRBD2,.,TGTGCCAGTAGTACGGATAGCGGGAGGGACCTCTACGAGCAGTACTTC,CASSTDSGRDLYEQYF
TRBJ1-2,TRBV5-8,13,TRBD1,.,TGTGCCAGCAGCCGGACAGGGTTCTATGGCTACACCTTC,CASSRTGFYGYTF
TRBJ2-5,TRBV6-1,14,.,.,TGTGCCAGCAAAAGGGATGGACGGGAAGAGACCCAGTACTTC,CASKRDGREETQYF
TRBJ2-7,TRBV6-5,15,TRBD2,.,TGTGCCAGCAGTTATGAGACTAGCGGGATCTACGAGCAGTACTTC,CASSYETSGIYEQYF
TRBJ2-1,TRBV7-8,19,TRBD2,.,TGTGCCAGCAGCCCAAAGATACGTGGACTAGCGGGAGGTTTCAATGAGCAGTTCTTC,CASSPKIRGLAGGFNEQFF
TRBJ2-1,TRBV4-1,17,TRBD1,.,TGCGCCAGCAGCCAAGACGCAGGGGGCCTGGCCTACAATGAGCAGTTCTTC,CASSQDAGGLAYNEQFF
TRBJ2-3,TRBV11-3,13,.,.,TGTGCCAGCAGCTTATCAGTCACAGATACGCAGTATTTT,CASSLSVTDTQYF
TRBJ2-7,TRBV19,13,TRBD2,.,TGTGCCAGTACTACCCTGGCGGGAGGCGAGCAGTACTTC,CASTTLAGGEQYF
TRBJ2-7,TRBV6-5,15,TRBD1,.,TGTGCCAGCAGTCGCCAACAGGGGTGGTCCTACGAGCAGTACTTC,CASSRQQGWSYEQYF
TRBJ2-2,TRBV7-6,16,TRBD1,.,TGTGCCAGCAGCTTAACGGGACAGGTGAACACCGGGGAGCTGTTTTTT,CASSLTGQVNTGELFF
TRBJ2-7,TRBV6-5,14,TRBD1,once,TGTGCCAGCAGTTACTCAGGGGGCGAATACGAGCAGTACTTC,CASSYSGGEYEQYF
TRBJ2-7,TRBV5-5,13,.,.,TGTGCCAGCGGTCTAGAGGCCGGTTACGAGCAGTACTTC,CASGLEAGYEQYF
TRBJ2-3,TRBV5-1,16,TRBD2,.,TGCGCCAGCAGTGAGGTCTCGGGAGGAAGCACAGATACGCAGTATTTT,CASSEVSGGSTDTQYF
TRBJ2-5,TRBV2,14,.,.,TGTGCCAGCAGTGATGTGGCACCCGGAGAGACCCAGTACTTC,CASSDVAPGETQYF
TRBJ2-1,TRBV2,13,.,.,TGTGCCAGCGCCAGGGACCCCTACAATGAGCAGTTCTTC,CASARDPYNEQFF
TRBJ1-1,TRBV2,13,.,.,TGTGCCAGCAGCGCCCAGGGTGGGACTGAAGCTTTCTTT,CASSAQGGTEAFF
TRBJ2-7,TRBV6-1,13,.,.,TGTGCCAGCAGTGGCAGGGGCCTGTACGAGCAGTACTTC,CASSGRGLYEQYF
TRBJ2-7,TRBV7-2,11,.,.,TGTGCCAGCAGCCCTGCGTACGAGCAGTACTTC,CASSPAYEQYF